This T cell receptor (beta chain) was documented in a study of T cell repertoires in cytomegalovirus infection. Study context: HLA-B-restricted CMV epitopes that are well studied were used alongside recently identified HLA-C-restricted ones. CMV infection plus the matching HLA type was flagged by public TCR beta signatures. The study's findings and limits: Ex vivo, HLA-C-restricted CMV-specific TCR beta clonotypes prevailed over the rest of the response.

In regard to this clonotype: Its antigen is unidentified.

Each CDR3 protein gets one entry after TCRdb re-called the reads with MiXCR. The sample has some 940,000 distinct CDR3 sequences, around 32% seen once; the top ten hold roughly an eighth. Germline V gives CDR1 SGHNT, CDR2 YYREEE (reference sequence). The CDR3 spans 16 residues. V trimming: 5 bases; J trimming: 1 base; junction bases outside the gene matches: 7. The source was cultured CD8+ T cells from PBMCs, collected from culture after CMV antigen stimulation. The rearrangement links TRBV5-4 to TRBJ2-2; 8 bases align to TRBD1. This receptor was taken from a human donor in good health (CMV status not recorded). Some clones in this sample may be carry-over from other donors' samples. The CDR3 bases are TGTGCCAGCAGAGACTCCGGGACAGGGAACACCGGGGAGCTGTTTTTT. Translation: CASRDSGTGNTGELFF.